These 19 T cell receptor beta chains share one sample of origin, sequenced in a study of OX40 agonist ivuxolimab in advanced cancers. Sequencing was performed with immunoSEQ multiplex PCR; in TCRdb, only in-frame clones are kept and a portion is missing. The sample includes fewer than 85,000 clones, about four fifths seen only once; the top ten take 5.5% to 8.5%. The source was CD4+ or CD8+ T cells sorted from blood, collected in a trial of the OX40 agonist ivuxolimab. All receptors derive from an adult with an advanced solid tumor such as melanoma, head and neck, liver or kidney cancer.

The V call is TRBV7-9, the J call TRBJ1-3, with 7 bases lining up with TRBD1. This CDR3 is 14 amino acids long. V was clipped by 5 bases and J by 7 bases; unmatched bases: 8. Germline V gene data show CDR1 as SEHNR and CDR2 as FQNEAQ (reference sequence). CDR3 sequence reads: CASSPRQGYNTIYF. In DNA form, the CDR3 reads TGTGCCAGCAGCCCCAGACAGGGTTACAACACCATATATTTT.

V and J are TRBV9 and TRBJ1-1; D is uncertain. The CDR3 extends over 12 amino acids. Germline V CDR1 and CDR2: SGDLS, YYNGEE. The V and J ends lost 6 bases and 8 bases respectively, with 14 bases between them. CDR3 region: CASKVTAGEAFF. The DNA of the CDR3 is TGTGCCAGCAAGGTAACCGCCGGGGAAGCTTTCTTT.

This chain uses TRBV19 with TRBJ2-5; TRBD2 aligns across 12 bases. The germline V gene encodes CDR1 LNHDA and CDR2 SQIVND (reference sequence). The ends lost 4 bases at V and 2 bases at J; junction bases unmatched: 5. The CDR3 contains 16 residues. As DNA, the CDR3 is TGTGCCAGTAGTACCAGGACTAGCGGGGCACAAGAGACCCAGTACTTC. Translation gives CASSTRTSGAQETQYF.

The chain carries TRBV5-1 and TRBJ2-5; TRBD2 is a possible D gene (6 bases). V lost 4 bases and J lost 4, with 20 bases in between. The germline V gene encodes CDR1 SGHRS and CDR2 YFSETQ. This CDR3 is built from 16 residues. CDR3: CASSPGVTAMLETQYF. CDR3 sequence (DNA): TGCGCCAGCAGCCCGGGGGTCACGGCCATGCTAGAGACCCAGTACTTC. The full variable domain, completed using reference TRBV5-1 and TRBJ2-5, is KAGVTQTPRYLIKTRGQQVTLSCSPISGHRSVSWYQQTPGQGLQFLFEYFSETQRNKGNFPGRFSGRQFSNSRSEMNVSTLELGDSALYLCASSPGVTAMLETQYFGPGTRLLVL.

This clone has more than one count but fewer than ten. The chain uses TRBV27 and TRBJ1-6; D not certain. The V gene lost 5 bases and the J gene lost 6 bases, with 8 bases spanning the gap. This CDR3 is built from 13 residues. From germline, CDR1 is MNHEY and CDR2 SMNVEV (reference sequence). The CDR3 DNA follows: TGTGCCAGCAGTAGGATCCCTAATTCACCCCTCCACTTT. This translates into CASSRIPNSPLHF.

The chain couples TRBV25-1 to TRBJ1-4, with 7 bases matching TRBD1. V lost 3 bases to trimming and J lost 4 bases; unmatched junction nucleotides: 5. The germline CDR1 and CDR2 sequences are MGHDK and SYGVNS. The CDR3 runs to 15 residues. DNA of the CDR3: TGTGCCAGCAGTGAGAAAGGGACAGTTAATGAAAAACTGTTTTTT. This gives the protein CASSEKGTVNEKLFF.

This sequence joins TRBV11-2 and TRBJ1-2, with TRBD1 as a possible D gene (5 bases). The CDR3 sequence is 14 residues long. V lost 4 bases, J lost 3 bases, and 12 bases lay in between. The germline V gene encodes CDR1 SGHAT and CDR2 FQNNGV. The CDR3 bases are TGTGCCAGCAGCTCGATCGGGGGGGACTATGGCTACACCTTC. Encoded protein: CASSSIGGDYGYTF.

The chain employs TRBV5-4 and TRBJ2-1; possibly TRBD2 for D (5 bases). V lost 1 base, J lost 5 bases, and 7 bases lay in between. The CDR3 extends over 13 amino acids. Germline values: CDR1 SGHNT, CDR2 YYREEE (reference sequence). The CDR3: CASSLRLNNEQFF. CDR3 in DNA: TGTGCCAGCAGCTTGAGACTAAACAATGAGCAGTTCTTC.

V gene TRBV5-1 combines with J gene TRBJ1-2; D may be TRBD1 (5 bases). The CDR3 has 14 amino acids. Germline CDR1 SGHRS, CDR2 YFSETQ. V lost 4 bases to trimming and J lost 4 bases, with 14 bases between them. CDR3 nucleotide sequence: TGCGCCAGCAGCCCCGAGGCAGGGCTCTATGGCTACACCTTC. It codes for CASSPEAGLYGYTF.

The V and J genes are TRBV10-2 and TRBJ1-4; maybe TRBD1 (5 bases). CDR3 size: 13 residues. CDR1 WSHSY and CDR2 SAAADI come from the germline V gene. V dropped 5 bases and J dropped 8 bases, with 12 bases sitting between them. CDR3 residues: CASSFQGVEKLFF. The CDR3 DNA sequence: TGCGCCAGCAGTTTTCAGGGAGTAGAAAAACTGTTTTTT.

The CDR3 loop reads CASSSPWGAGGPLMGTDTQYF. The CDR3 DNA sequence: TGTGCCAGCAGTTCCCCCTGGGGAGCGGGAGGGCCCTTGATGGGCACAGATACGCAGTATTTT. This chain links TRBV27 with TRBJ2-3; 10 nucleotides agree with TRBD2. This CDR3 is built from 21 residues. CDR1 MNHEY and CDR2 SMNVEV come from the germline V gene (reference sequence). The V gene end was trimmed by 4 bases and the J gene end by 1 base; junction bases not matched to a gene: 20.

V is TRBV18 and J is TRBJ2-2, with 7 bases that match TRBD1. The CDR3 extends over 14 amino acids. J lost 4 bases, V lost 1 base, and 0 bases had no gene match. The germline CDR1 and CDR2 sequences are KGHSH and LQKENI. The CDR3 bases are TGTGCCAGCTCACCACAGGGGGCCACCGGGGAGCTGTTTTTT. The encoded protein is CASSPQGATGELFF. The full variable domain, completed using reference TRBV18 and TRBJ2-2, is NAGVMQNPRHLVRRRGQEARLRCSPMKGHSHVYWYRQLPEEGLKFMVYLQKENIIDESGMPKERFSAEFPKEGPSILRIQQVVRGDSAAYFCASSPQGATGELFFGEGSRLTVL.

This chain joins TRBV2 and TRBJ2-1; TRBD2 aligns across 10 bases. Germline CDR1 SNHLY, CDR2 FYNNEI. The CDR3 contains 14 residues. V lost 10 bases to trimming and J lost 6 bases; unmatched junction nucleotides: 9. The CDR3 loop is CATARLAGPNEQFF. The CDR3 nucleotides are TGTGCCACCGCCCGACTAGCGGGCCCCAATGAGCAGTTCTTC.

J is TRBJ1-4 and V is TRBV2; no clear D. CDR3 size: 15 residues. Trimming left V 3 bases short and J 3 bases short, with 11 bases between. From germline, CDR1 is SNHLY and CDR2 FYNNEI. CDR3 bases: TGTGCCAGCAGTGACGACACTTTACCTAATGAAAAACTGTTTTTT. The encoded protein is CASSDDTLPNEKLFF.

The rearrangement joins TRBV4-2 to TRBJ2-2, with TRBD2 matching 12 bases. Germline CDR1 LGHNA, CDR2 YNFKEQ. The length of the CDR3 is 18 residues. V trimming: 3 bases; J trimming: 0 bases; junction bases outside the gene matches: 5. The CDR3, as DNA: TGTGCCAGCAGCCATCCACTAGCGGGGGGCGCGAACACCGGGGAGCTGTTTTTT. Its protein product is CASSHPLAGGANTGELFF.

The gene calls are TRBV25-1 and TRBJ1-6; D perhaps matches TRBD1 (5 bases). This CDR3 spans 12 amino acids. Germline values: CDR1 MGHDK, CDR2 SYGVNS. Trimming left V 7 bases short and J 7 bases short, with 8 bases between. CDR3 bases: TGTGCCAGCACAGGGTGGAATTCACCCCTCCACTTT. Its protein is CASTGWNSPLHF.

The chain combines TRBV28 with TRBJ2-1; 7 positions match TRBD2. The CDR3 has 15 residues. Germline CDR1 and CDR2: MDHEN and SYDVKM. The ends lost 3 bases at V and 8 bases at J; junction bases unmatched: 10. The CDR3 reads CASSFVGGPGDEQFF. The CDR3 DNA sequence: TGTGCCAGCAGTTTTGTGGGAGGGCCGGGGGATGAGCAGTTCTTC.

Turning to this clone: Other DNA sequences in the same sample also yield this CDR3. This chain connects TRBV7-2 to TRBJ1-4, with unresolved D. V lost 1 base to trimming and J lost 4 bases, with 10 bases between them. The CDR3 is 15 residues long. Germline CDR1 and CDR2: SGHTA and FQGNSA. This CDR3 is CASSLVGGLNEKLFF. DNA for the CDR3: TGTGCCAGCAGCTTAGTGGGTGGGCTTAATGAAAAACTGTTTTTT.

The chain employs TRBV4-3 and TRBJ2-2; D might be TRBD1 or TRBD2, each matching 5 bases. The CDR3 runs 15 residues. The germline V gene encodes CDR1 LGHNA and CDR2 YSLEER. With 4 bases removed from V and 6 bases from J, the gap between germline ends came to 15 bases. Here the CDR3 reads CASSRGVSVPGELFF. CDR3 in DNA: TGCGCCAGCAGCCGAGGGGTATCGGTCCCCGGGGAGCTGTTTTTT.